What follows is one TCR beta chain and its context. What it binds is not known. Primers used in a second PCR of roughly 6 to 11 cycles were a sample-barcoded 5' primer and a J-beta primer mix. A tag from a template-switch adaptor with 12 random nucleotides marked each cDNA molecule. TCRdb reprocessed the 5' RACE reads via MiXCR and lists one record per CDR3 protein. The sample holds about 1.8 million distinct CDR3 sequences, about 50% seen once. The data were taken from a study of blood T cells in healthy people across ages. Findings and limits, study-wide: In the absence of known donor CMV status, changes in expanded clonotypes were possibly confounded.

This CDR3 is 20 amino acids long. Germline loops: CDR1 SQVTM, CDR2 ANQGSEA. The V segment lost 2 bases and the J segment 5 bases; nucleotides outside the gene matches: 27. At least 6 micrograms of total RNA were extracted per sample. The receptor was derived from a middle-aged woman in good health. Sequencing input: blood. The chain combines TRBV29-1 with TRBJ2-7; 7 bases are shared with TRBD2. The CDR3 protein is CSVETPWEGARSPALNEQYF. The CDR3 nucleotides read TGCAGCGTTGAAACCCCATGGGAGGGAGCCCGTTCGCCTGCCCTTAACGAGCAGTACTTC.